These 23 T cell receptor beta chains came from one sample sequenced in a study of blood T cell repertoires in COVID-19. Profiling relied on immunoSEQ multiplex PCR, and the TCRdb table lists in-frame clones only, not all of them. The table includes approximately 530,000 clones, approximately 91% detected once. The sample consisted of peripheral blood. These receptors came from a woman aged 45-59 years with COVID-19, enrolled during active disease.

The chain combines TRBV9 with TRBJ2-1; 7 nucleotides align to TRBD1. V was clipped by 4 bases and J by 4 bases; unmatched bases: 8. Looked up from germline, CDR1 is SGDLS and CDR2 is YYNGEE. The CDR3 consists of 15 residues. The CDR3 coding sequence is TGTGCCAGCAGCCCGGCCGGGACAGCATACAATGAGCAGTTCTTC. As protein: CASSPAGTAYNEQFF.

V is TRBV7-9 and J is TRBJ1-1; D is undetermined. CDR3 size: 14 residues. Germline values: CDR1 SEHNR, CDR2 FQNEAQ (reference sequence). Trimming took 6 bases from V and 6 from J, leaving 17 bases between them. The CDR3: CASSLLNGWPEAFF. The CDR3 region has the DNA TGTGCCAGCAGTCTACTCAACGGGTGGCCTGAAGCTTTCTTT.

As DNA, the CDR3 is TGTGCCAGCAGCTTTGGGACAGGGAATGAAAAACTGTTTTTT. As protein: CASSFGTGNEKLFF. The chain recombines TRBV5-6 with TRBJ1-4, with 9 bases identical to TRBD1. The germline gives CDR1 SGHDT, CDR2 YYEEEE. This CDR3 has 14 residues. Losses at the gene ends were 2 bases for V and 5 bases for J; bases not matched to a gene: 1.

This chain uses TRBV20-1 with TRBJ1-1; 12 positions agree with TRBD1. The CDR3 sequence is 14 residues long. The V gene's germline CDR1 is DFQATT and CDR2 SNEGSKA (reference sequence). Germline trimming cut 3 bases from V and 5 bases from J; bases unmatched to any gene: 4. For the CDR3, the DNA is TGCAGTGCTAGTAGGGACAGGGGGCCAACTGAAGCTTTCTTT. It translates to CSASRDRGPTEAFF.

V and J are TRBV4-2 and TRBJ1-2, with D hard to call. V lost 0 bases and J lost 10, with 12 bases in between. The length of the CDR3 is 13 residues. Germline V gene lookup returns CDR1 LGHNA and CDR2 YNFKEQ. CDR3 DNA: TGTGCCAGCAGCCAAGATCAGCGCGATAACTACACCTTC. It is translated as CASSQDQRDNYTF.

The chain recombines TRBV10-3 with TRBJ1-1, with D hard to call. V shed 8 bases and J shed 7 bases, with 11 bases lying between them. The CDR3 runs 11 residues. Germline V CDR1 and CDR2: ENHRY, SYGVKD. For the CDR3, the DNA is TGTGCCATCCGAGGGAATGGTGAAGCTTTCTTT. It is translated as CAIRGNGEAFF.

The chain combines TRBV28 with TRBJ1-2; D might be TRBD1 (6 bases). Trimming pared 3 bases from V and 4 bases from J, leaving 18 bases between. CDR1 MDHEN and CDR2 SYDVKM come from the germline V gene. This CDR3 has 16 amino acids. CDR3 residues: CASSFRGARMPYGYTF. The DNA of the CDR3 is TGTGCCAGCAGTTTCAGGGGCGCGAGGATGCCCTATGGCTACACCTTC.

The rearrangement joins TRBV28 to TRBJ1-2; 7 bases are shared with TRBD1. Trimming removed 6 bases from V and 4 bases from J; junction bases left unmatched: 5. The V gene's germline CDR1 is MDHEN and CDR2 SYDVKM. The CDR3 spans 13 residues. This chain's CDR3 is CASRTGVGYGYTF. CDR3 nucleotides: TGTGCCAGCAGAACAGGGGTCGGCTATGGCTACACCTTC.

The CDR3 DNA sequence: TGTGCCAGCAGCCAAGATCGGCGGGCCCTAACGCACACCGGGGAGCTGTTTTTT. As protein: CASSQDRRALTHTGELFF. The V and J genes are TRBV3-1 (or the pseudogene TRBV3-2) and TRBJ2-2, with D perhaps matching TRBD2 (5 bases). CDR3 length: 18 residues. The germline V gene encodes CDR1 LGHDT and CDR2 YNNKEL (reference sequence). The germline V and J ends were trimmed by 0 bases and 3 bases, with 17 bases remaining between them.

The rearrangement joins TRBV5-4 to TRBJ2-5; D uncertain. CDR3 length equals 15 residues. CDR1 and CDR2 from the germline V gene are SGHNT and YYREEE (reference sequence). Between the trimmed V and J ends, which lost 0 bases and 2 bases, there was a span of 11 bases. CDR3 in amino acids: CASSLDPVLQETQYF. CDR3 nucleotides: TGTGCCAGCAGCTTGGACCCGGTGTTACAAGAGACCCAGTACTTC.

This clone has only one observation. This sequence joins TRBV28 and TRBJ2-3; 8 positions agree with TRBD1. The trim removed 7 bases at V and 3 bases at J, leaving 3 bases unmatched. The CDR3 is 13 amino acids. The germline V gene has CDR1 MDHEN and CDR2 SYDVKM. The CDR3: CASKDRVTDTQYF. As DNA, the CDR3 is TGTGCCAGCAAGGACAGGGTGACAGATACGCAGTATTTT.

V usage is TRBV4-1 and J usage is TRBJ2-3; D is undetermined. Trimming took 2 bases from V and 6 from J, leaving 6 bases between them. The CDR3 runs to 12 residues. Germline-derived CDR1 and CDR2 are MGHRA and YSYEKL. The CDR3 nucleotides are TGCGCCAGCAGCCAAAGTCGGGATACGCAGTATTTT. This codes for CASSQSRDTQYF.

CDR3 in amino acids: CASSLSSGFTDTQYF. The CDR3 nucleotides are TGTGCCAGCAGTTTATCGAGCGGGTTCACAGATACGCAGTATTTT. This chain links TRBV27 with TRBJ2-3; D may be TRBD2 (6 bases). Germline CDR1 reads MNHEY; CDR2 reads SMNVEV (reference sequence). V lost 0 bases and J 2 bases, leaving 9 bases between the germline ends. The CDR3 runs 15 residues.

The CDR3 loop reads CASRLTSYNEQFF. Written as DNA, the CDR3 is TGTGCCAGCAGATTAACCTCCTACAATGAGCAGTTCTTC. This chain joins TRBV19 and TRBJ2-1, with D unclear. The CDR3 length is 13 residues. CDR1 and CDR2 (germline): LNHDA, SQIVND (reference sequence). Trimming pared 9 bases from V and 0 bases from J, leaving 9 bases between.

CDR3 amino acids: CASSRVIETQYF. Written as DNA, the CDR3 is TGTGCCAGCAGCCGAGTCATCGAGACCCAGTACTTC. The V gene is TRBV14, the J gene TRBJ2-5; D not resolved. This CDR3 has 12 amino acids. Trimming left V 4 bases short and J 5 bases short, with 8 bases between. Germline V gene sequence: CDR1 SGHDN, CDR2 FVKESK.

This chain uses TRBV19 with TRBJ2-3; tentatively, D is TRBD1 (5 bases). Germline CDR1 LNHDA, CDR2 SQIVND (reference sequence). Trimming pared 7 bases from V and 4 bases from J, leaving 15 bases between. The CDR3 consists of 14 residues. The CDR3 bases are TGTGCCAGTACGTGGCAGGGTGGGTCAGATACGCAGTATTTT. Amino acid sequence: CASTWQGGSDTQYF.

The V gene is TRBV7-6, the J gene TRBJ1-4; 10 bases align to TRBD1. J gave up 7 bases and V 5 bases, and 7 bases lay outside the gene matches. The CDR3 has 15 residues. CDR1 and CDR2 (germline): SGHVS, FNYEAQ. CDR3 in DNA: TGTGCCAGCAGCATTGGACAGGGGGTCGGTGAAAAACTGTTTTTT. Translated: CASSIGQGVGEKLFF.

The CDR3 DNA follows: TGTGCCAGCAGTGTCGCAGGGAAGTCTAACTATGGCTACACCTTC. Translated: CASSVAGKSNYGYTF. The V call is TRBV25-1, the J call TRBJ1-2, with D maybe TRBD1 (5 bases). The V end lost 4 bases, the J end lost 0 bases, and 12 bases lay between the germline ends. Germline values: CDR1 MGHDK, CDR2 SYGVNS. There are 15 residues in the CDR3.

J is TRBJ2-7 and V is TRBV7-9; 7 bases are shared with TRBD1. In germline, CDR1 is SEHNR, CDR2 FQNEAQ (reference sequence). Trimming removed 4 bases from V and 3 bases from J; junction bases left unmatched: 3. This CDR3 has 13 amino acids. CDR3 in amino acids: CASSYQGDYEQYF. DNA of the CDR3: TGTGCCAGCAGCTACCAGGGGGACTACGAGCAGTACTTC.

The chain has TRBV5-1 and TRBJ2-2; perhaps TRBD2 as D (6 bases). V shed 0 bases and J shed 4 bases, with 13 bases lying between them. CDR3 length: 16 residues. CDR1 is SGHRS, CDR2 YFSETQ, per germline. This chain's CDR3 is CASSLGAGKATGELFF. CDR3 DNA sequence: TGCGCCAGCAGCTTGGGCGCGGGGAAGGCCACCGGGGAGCTGTTTTTT.

This rearrangement joins TRBV5-6 to TRBJ2-7, with D possibly TRBD2 on 5 matching bases. Germline V gene sequence: CDR1 SGHDT, CDR2 YYEEEE. Trimming stripped 0 bases from V and 7 bases from J, with 14 bases between. The CDR3 is 14 residues long. CDR3 in DNA: TGTGCCAGCAGCTTGGCTGGCACCCCGGGGGAGCAGTACTTC. Encoded protein: CASSLAGTPGEQYF.

V usage is TRBV3-1 (or the pseudogene TRBV3-2) and J usage is TRBJ1-1; D uncertain. Trimming shortened V by 7 bases and J by 1 base, and 10 bases separated the two germline ends. The length of the CDR3 is 13 residues. CDR1 LGHDT and CDR2 YNNKEL come from the germline V gene (reference sequence). CDR3 nucleotides: TGTGCCAGCACCTATACTTCGAACACTGAAGCTTTCTTT. Its protein product is CASTYTSNTEAFF.

The V and J genes are TRBV20-1 and TRBJ1-1; tentatively, D is TRBD1 (5 bases). The CDR3 runs to 10 residues. The germline CDR1 and CDR2 sequences are DFQATT and SNEGSKA (reference sequence). V shed 7 bases and J shed 9 bases, with 12 bases lying between them. CDR3 bases: TGCAGTGGATTGGGGGGAAAAGCTTTCTTT. This translates into CSGLGGKAFF.